Included here is one TCR beta chain sequence, with context. This CDR3 spans 14 amino acids. Germline V gene data show CDR1 as MDHEN and CDR2 as SYDVKM. V lost 6 bases and J lost 6; bases outside the gene matches: 6. This record comes from a study of blood T cell repertoires in COVID-19. Overall study context: Researchers got acute and convalescent COVID-19 samples from the United States, Italy and Spain. Sources were T cells, B-cell-depleted T cells, or PBMCs; the material itself was cDNA or gDNA.

Seattle-derived patients entered the study during active infection and were followed longitudinally. TCRdb's copy holds only in-frame clones and misses some; the assay was immunoSEQ multiplex PCR. This sample has fewer than 250,000 clones, with about 84% found just once. Input material: peripheral blood. The receptor's source is a woman over 75 with COVID-19, enrolled during active disease. The chain combines TRBV28 with TRBJ1-5; TRBD1 matches at 9 bases. The CDR3 DNA reads as TGTGCCAGCAGCCATGGACAGGGGAGTCAGCCCCAGCATTTT. Residues: CASSHGQGSQPQHF. The full variable domain, in which reference TRBV28 and TRBJ1-5 provide the parts outside the CDR3, is DVKVTQSSRYLVKRTGEKVFLECVQDMDHENMFWYRQDPGLGLRLIYFSYDVKMKEKGDIPEGYSVSREKKERFSLILESASTNQTSMYLCASSHGQGSQPQHFGDGTRLSIL.